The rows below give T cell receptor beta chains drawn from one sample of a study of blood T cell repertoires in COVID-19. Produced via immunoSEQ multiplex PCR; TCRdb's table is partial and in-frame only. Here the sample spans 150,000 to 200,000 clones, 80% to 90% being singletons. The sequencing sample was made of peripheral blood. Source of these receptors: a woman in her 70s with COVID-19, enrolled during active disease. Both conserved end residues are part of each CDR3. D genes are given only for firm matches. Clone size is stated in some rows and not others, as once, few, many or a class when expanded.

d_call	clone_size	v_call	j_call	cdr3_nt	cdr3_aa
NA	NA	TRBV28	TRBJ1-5	TGTGCCAGCAGTTTCCCACAGGGTCGGGTAGGCAATCAGCCCCAGCATTTT	CASSFPQGRVGNQPQHF
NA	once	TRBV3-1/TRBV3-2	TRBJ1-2	TGTGCCAGCAAGGCGGCAGGGGATAGCTATGGCTACACCTTC	CASKAAGDSYGYTF
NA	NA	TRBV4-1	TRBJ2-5	TGCGCCAGCAGCCCCCTAGCGAAGCCCGGTGAAGAGACCCAGTACTTC	CASSPLAKPGEETQYF
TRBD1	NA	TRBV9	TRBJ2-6	TGTGCCAGCAGCCCAGACAGGGCTGGGGCCAACGTCCTGACTTTC	CASSPDRAGANVLTF
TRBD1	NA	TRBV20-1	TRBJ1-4	TGCAGTGCTAGTCCCTCCGAGGGACAGGGTTATGAAAAACTGTTTTTT	CSASPSEGQGYEKLFF
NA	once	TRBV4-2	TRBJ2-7	TGTGCCAGCAGCCAAGAAGGCAGGAGGGAGCAGTACTTC	CASSQEGRREQYF
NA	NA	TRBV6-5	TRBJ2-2	TGTGCCAGCAGACGACTGAGTAACACCGGGGAGCTGTTTTTT	CASRRLSNTGELFF
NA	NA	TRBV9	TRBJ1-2	TGTGCCAGCAGCGTACAGTTCTATGGCTACACCTTC	CASSVQFYGYTF
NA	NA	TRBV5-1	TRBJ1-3	TGCGCCAGCAGCTTGGATGTGGGAGACGGAAACACCATATATTTT	CASSLDVGDGNTIYF
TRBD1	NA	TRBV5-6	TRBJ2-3	TGTGCCAGCAGCGGGGACAGGGGGACCAGGGGCACAGATACGCAGTATTTT	CASSGDRGTRGTDTQYF
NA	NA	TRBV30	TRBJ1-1	TGTGCCTGGAGGCACTATGGGGGGTCGAACACTGAAGCTTTCTTT	CAWRHYGGSNTEAFF
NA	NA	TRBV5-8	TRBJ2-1	TGTGCCAGCAGCCTTACTAGTCGCAATGAGCAGTTCTTC	CASSLTSRNEQFF
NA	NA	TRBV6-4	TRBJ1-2	TGTGCCAGCAGTGACTCGGACAATGGCTACACCTTC	CASSDSDNGYTF
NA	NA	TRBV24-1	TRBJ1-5	TGTGCCACCAGTAGGGGGGGTTGGGGCAATCAGCCCCAGCATTTT	CATSRGGWGNQPQHF
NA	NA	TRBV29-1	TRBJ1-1	TGCAGCGTGTCTTTGGGGCGTAACACTGAAGCTTTCTTT	CSVSLGRNTEAFF
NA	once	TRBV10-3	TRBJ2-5	TGTGCCATCGGCAGGGAAGAGACCCAGTACTTC	CAIGREETQYF
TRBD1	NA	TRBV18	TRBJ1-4	TGTGCCAGCTCACCACGTAAGGACAGGGGTGAAAAACTGTTTTTT	CASSPRKDRGEKLFF
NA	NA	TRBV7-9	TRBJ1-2	TGTGCCAGCAGCTTAGTTCTAGGGGAAGATTTCAAGAACACCTTC	CASSLVLGEDFKNTF
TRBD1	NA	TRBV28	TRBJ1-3	TGTGCCAGCCTGGAGGCAGGGGGCGGAAACACCATATATTTT	CASLEAGGGNTIYF
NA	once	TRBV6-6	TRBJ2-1	TGTGCCAGCAGTTACCTCGGGGGATCCTACAATGAGCAGTTCTTC	CASSYLGGSYNEQFF
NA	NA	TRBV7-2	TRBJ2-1	TGTGCCAGCAGCTTTTCAAGGCCGGGACTGTCCTACAATGAGCAGTTCTTC	CASSFSRPGLSYNEQFF
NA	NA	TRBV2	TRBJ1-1	TGTGCCAGCGCGCCTAGGGGCAGCCACCTTGAAGCTTTCTTT	CASAPRGSHLEAFF
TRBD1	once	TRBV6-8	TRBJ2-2	TGTGCCAGCAGTACCGGGACAGGGCCCGGGGAGCTGTTTTTT	CASSTGTGPGELFF
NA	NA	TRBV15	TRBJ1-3	TGTGCCACCAGCAGAGATTCGACAGGCCACTCTGGAAACACCATATATTTT	CATSRDSTGHSGNTIYF
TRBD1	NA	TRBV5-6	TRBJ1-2	TGTGCCAGCAGCTTCCGACAGGGAGCTAACTATGGCTACACCTTC	CASSFRQGANYGYTF
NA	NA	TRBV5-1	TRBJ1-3	TGCGCCAGCTCCCCCGGGGGAAACTCTGGAAACACCATATATTTT	CASSPGGNSGNTIYF
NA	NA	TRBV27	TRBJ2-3	TGTGCCAGCAGTTTTTCTAGCGCTAGCACAGATACGCAGTATTTT	CASSFSSASTDTQYF
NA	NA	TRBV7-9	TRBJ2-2	TGTGCCAGCTTCCGCCGGACCGGGGAGCTGTTTTTT	CASFRRTGELFF
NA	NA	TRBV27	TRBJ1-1	TGTGCCAGCAGTTTATTAGGGCGGGGCACTGAAGCTTTCTTT	CASSLLGRGTEAFF
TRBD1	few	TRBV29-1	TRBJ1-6	TGCAGCGTTCGGGTCGACAGGGACAATTCACCCCTCCACTTT	CSVRVDRDNSPLHF
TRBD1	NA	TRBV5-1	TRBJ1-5	TGCGCCAGCAGCTCGGGACAGGGCAATCAGCCCCAGCATTTT	CASSSGQGNQPQHF
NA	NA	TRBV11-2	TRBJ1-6	TGTGCCAGCAGCTTAGGGACAGTCTATAATTCACCCCTCCACTTT	CASSLGTVYNSPLHF
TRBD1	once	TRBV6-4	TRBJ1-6	TGTGCCAGCACCTCGGGTACCGGGACAGGGAAAACTCCCCTCCACTTT	CASTSGTGTGKTPLHF
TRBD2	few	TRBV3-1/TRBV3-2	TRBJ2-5	TGTGCCAGCAGCCTAGGACTAGCGGGGCAAGAGACCCAGTACTTC	CASSLGLAGQETQYF
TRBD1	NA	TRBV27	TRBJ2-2	TGTGCCAGCAGTAAATCCTCTCCCCTCCGGGACAGGGGCCCGATAATCCACACCGGGGAGCTGTTTTTT	CASSKSSPLRDRGPIIHTGELFF
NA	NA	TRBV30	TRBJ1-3	TGTGCCTGGAGTTCCCCCGGCACCATATATTTT	CAWSSPGTIYF
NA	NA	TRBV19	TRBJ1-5	TGTGCCAGTAGTATCATCGCAGGGGGCAATCAGCCCCAGCATTTT	CASSIIAGGNQPQHF
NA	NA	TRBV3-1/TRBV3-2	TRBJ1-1	TGTGCCAGCAGCCACCGGGGTGTAGGAGTGAACACTGAAGCTTTCTTT	CASSHRGVGVNTEAFF
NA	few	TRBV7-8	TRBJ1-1	TGTGCCAGCAGCTTATTTTCAGGGTCGAACACTGAAGCTTTCTTT	CASSLFSGSNTEAFF
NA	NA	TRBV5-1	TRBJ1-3	TGCGCCAGCAGCTGGATGCCAACAGGGAACTCTGGAAACACCATATATTTT	CASSWMPTGNSGNTIYF
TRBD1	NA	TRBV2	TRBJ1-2	TGTGCCAGCAGTAGGGACAGGGAAATGTATGGCTACACCTTC	CASSRDREMYGYTF
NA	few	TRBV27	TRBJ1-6	TGTGCCAGCAAGAGCTCCTATAATTCACCCCTCCACTTT	CASKSSYNSPLHF
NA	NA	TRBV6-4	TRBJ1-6	TGTGCCAGTACCACACCCTCGGGCTCCTATAATTCACCCCTCCACTTT	CASTTPSGSYNSPLHF
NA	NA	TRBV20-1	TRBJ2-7	TGCAGTGCTAGTGGGGGGGGGCACTACGAGCAGTACTTC	CSASGGGHYEQYF
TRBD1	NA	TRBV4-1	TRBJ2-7	TGCGCCAGCAGCCAACGGGGACAGGGAGTAAACGAGCAGTACTTC	CASSQRGQGVNEQYF
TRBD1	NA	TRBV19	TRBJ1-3	TGTGCCAGTCGTCAGGGGGCTGGAAACACCATATATTTT	CASRQGAGNTIYF
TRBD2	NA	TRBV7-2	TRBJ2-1	TGTGCCAGCAGCTTAGGACTAGCGGGGGGAGAGCAGTTCTTC	CASSLGLAGGEQFF
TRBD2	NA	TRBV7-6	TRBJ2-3	TGTGCCAGCAGCTCACTCAGCGGGAGCCCCACAGATACGCAGTATTTT	CASSSLSGSPTDTQYF
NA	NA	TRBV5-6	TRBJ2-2	TGTGCCAGCAGCCGTCCAGCCGGGGAGCTGTTTTTT	CASSRPAGELFF
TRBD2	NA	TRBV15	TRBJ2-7	TGTGCCACCAGCAAGACTAGCGGGGGGTCGTACGAGCAGTACTTC	CATSKTSGGSYEQYF
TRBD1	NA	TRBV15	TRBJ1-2	TGTGCCACCCGGCCCGGACAGGGATGGGGCTACACCTTC	CATRPGQGWGYTF
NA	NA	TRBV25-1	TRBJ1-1	TGTGCCAGCAGTGAATTTGGGGAGGGGACTGAAGCTTTCTTT	CASSEFGEGTEAFF
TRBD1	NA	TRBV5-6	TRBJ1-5	TGTGCCAGCAGCTTGGCAGGTGACAGGGGAGGAAATCAGCCCCAGCATTTT	CASSLAGDRGGNQPQHF